This is a list of T cell receptor beta chains from one sample in a study of spatial heterogeneity in lung cancer. TCRdb analysed the 5' RACE reads with MiXCR anew, one entry per CDR3 protein. This sample has approximately 52,000 distinct CDR3 sequences, with roughly 5% found just once. The sequences come from PBMCs, collected at surgery. Source of these receptors: a male donor with early-stage non-small cell lung cancer. Each CDR3 is given with its conserved first and last residue. The order of the fields is V gene, D gene, J gene, clone size, CDR3 length, CDR3 DNA, CDR3 protein. The D gene is left open where the match is weak. Only some rows state a clone size, as once, few, many or a class for expanded clones.

TRBV7-8	-	TRBJ2-1	many	11	TGTGCCAGCAGCTTCCGGCGAGAGCAGTTCTTC	CASSFRREQFF
TRBV24-1	TRBD2	TRBJ2-2	many	16	TGTGCCACCAGTGATTCCGGGACTAGCGGGAGCAGGGAGCTGTTTTTT	CATSDSGTSGSRELFF
TRBV20-1	-	TRBJ2-3	many	15	TGCAGTGCTAGAGATCCTCGAGCCCCCGGAGATACGCAGTATTTT	CSARDPRAPGDTQYF
TRBV27	TRBD1	TRBJ2-1	many	16	TGTGCCAGCAGTTTGGTCCGGGACAGAGCCGACAATGAGCAGTTCTTC	CASSLVRDRADNEQFF
TRBV28	-	TRBJ1-5	many	14	TGTGCCAGCAGGGAGACACATAGCAATCAGCCCCAGCATTTT	CASRETHSNQPQHF
TRBV27	TRBD1	TRBJ2-5	many	17	TGTGCCAGCAGTTTCCTCAGTCGGGACAGCGCATCAGAGACCCAGTACTTC	CASSFLSRDSASETQYF
TRBV28	-	TRBJ1-2	-	14	TGTGCCAGCAGTTTCGATTTTGGGATACGAGGCTACACCTTC	CASSFDFGIRGYTF
TRBV23-1	-	TRBJ2-7	-	14	TGCGCCAGCAGGAAGAACAGGGTCGACGACGAGCAGTACTTC	CASRKNRVDDEQYF
TRBV4-1	-	TRBJ1-5	few	16	TGCGCCAGCAGCCAGGGTTGGGGCGATAGCAATCAGCCCCAGCATTTT	CASSQGWGDSNQPQHF
TRBV29-1	TRBD1	TRBJ1-2	many	12	TGCAGTGCCGGGACAGGGACGGATGGCTACACCTTC	CSAGTGTDGYTF
TRBV6-6	TRBD1	TRBJ1-2	many	14	TGTGCCAGCAGTTACCGACAGGGGAGGCAGGGCTACACCTTC	CASSYRQGRQGYTF
TRBV5-6	TRBD2	TRBJ2-5	many	16	TGTGCCAGCAGCACGGGACTAGCGGAATTACAAGAGACCCAGTACTTC	CASSTGLAELQETQYF
TRBV15	-	TRBJ2-7	many	14	TGTGCCACCAGCAGAGATATAGGAGTCTACGAGCAGTACTTC	CATSRDIGVYEQYF
TRBV19	-	TRBJ2-3	many	15	TGTGCCAGTAGTATAGAGGGCAGGGAGGTAGATACGCAGTATTTT	CASSIEGREVDTQYF
TRBV3-1	TRBD2	TRBJ2-3	many	15	TGTGCCAGCAGCCTGGGACTAGCGGACACAGATACGCAGTATTTT	CASSLGLADTDTQYF
TRBV11-1	TRBD1	TRBJ1-1	many	13	TGTGCCAGCCGGGGACAGCCGGAAACTGAAGCTTTCTTT	CASRGQPETEAFF
TRBV5-1	-	TRBJ2-4	many	15	TGCGCCAGCAGCCCGCTAGGGACAGCCAAAAACATTCAGTACTTC	CASSPLGTAKNIQYF
TRBV6-1	-	TRBJ2-7	-	12	TGTGCCAGCAGTGCTCGTTTCTACGAGCAGTACTTC	CASSARFYEQYF
TRBV28	-	TRBJ2-7	many	12	TGTGCCAGCAGTTTGGACGACTACGAGCAGTACTTC	CASSLDDYEQYF
TRBV30	-	TRBJ2-3	many	12	TGTGCCTGGAGTAGCTCGCCAGATACGCAGTATTTT	CAWSSSPDTQYF